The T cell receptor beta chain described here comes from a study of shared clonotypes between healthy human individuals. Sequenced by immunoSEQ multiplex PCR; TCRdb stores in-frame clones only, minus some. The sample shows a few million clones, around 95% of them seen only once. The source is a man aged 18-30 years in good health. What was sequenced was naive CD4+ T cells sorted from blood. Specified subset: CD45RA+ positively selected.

CDR3 protein: CASSPLASGYEQYF. The CDR3 DNA follows: TGCGCCAGCAGCCCCCTAGCTAGCGGCTACGAGCAGTACTTC. V usage is TRBV5-1 and J usage is TRBJ2-7; TRBD2 matches at 7 bases. CDR1 SGHRS and CDR2 YFSETQ come from the germline V gene. The CDR3 extends over 14 amino acids. The V gene end was trimmed by 4 bases and the J gene end by 3 bases; junction bases not matched to a gene: 7.